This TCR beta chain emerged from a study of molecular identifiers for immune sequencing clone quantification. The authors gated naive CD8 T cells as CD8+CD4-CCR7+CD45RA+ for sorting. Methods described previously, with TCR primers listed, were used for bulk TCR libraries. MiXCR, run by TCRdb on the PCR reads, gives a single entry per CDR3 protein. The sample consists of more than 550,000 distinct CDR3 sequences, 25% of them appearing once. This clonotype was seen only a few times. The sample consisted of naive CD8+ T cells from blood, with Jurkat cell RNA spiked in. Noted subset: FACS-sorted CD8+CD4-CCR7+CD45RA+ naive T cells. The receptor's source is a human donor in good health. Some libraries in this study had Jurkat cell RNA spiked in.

CDR3 protein: CASSLERAAYEQYF. The CDR3 DNA sequence: TGTGCCAGCAGCTTAGAGAGGGCCGCCTACGAGCAGTACTTC. The chain uses TRBV7-6 and TRBJ2-7; D might be TRBD2 (5 bases). The V end was cut by 1 base, the J end by 2 bases, with 9 bases between. Germline V lookup: CDR1 SGHVS, CDR2 FNYEAQ. The CDR3 contains 14 residues.